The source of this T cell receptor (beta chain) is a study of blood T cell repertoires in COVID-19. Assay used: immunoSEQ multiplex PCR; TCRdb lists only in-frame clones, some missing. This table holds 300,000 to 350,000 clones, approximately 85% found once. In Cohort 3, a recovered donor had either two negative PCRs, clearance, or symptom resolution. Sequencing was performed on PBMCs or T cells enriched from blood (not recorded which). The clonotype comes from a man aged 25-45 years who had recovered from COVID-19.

CDR3 loop: CASSLGGTGSYNEQFF. Written as DNA, the CDR3 is TGTGCCAGCAGCTTGGGGGGGACAGGCTCCTACAATGAGCAGTTCTTC. This chain uses TRBV5-5 with TRBJ2-1; 8 positions match TRBD1. The germline gives CDR1 SGHKS, CDR2 YYEKEE (reference sequence). V lost 0 bases and J lost 0; bases outside the gene matches: 2. This CDR3 has 16 amino acids.